This T cell receptor beta chain was recovered during a study of CD8 T cells in ankylosing spondylitis. Germline CDR1 LGHNA, CDR2 YSLEER. The ends were cut back, 0 bases at V and 0 bases at J, with 5 bases in the middle. The CDR3 is 15 residues long. TCRdb used MiXCR to reprocess the 5' RACE reads, holding one entry per CDR3 protein. Among around 180,000 distinct CDR3 sequences listed, over 15% were seen once. This clonotype was seen once. The antigen remains undetermined. Study-level results: A TCR beta motif of eight highly homologous variants appeared characteristic of ankylosing spondylitis blood. Relatively rare in peripheral blood, disease-linked clones were also CD8+.

This TCR derives from a male donor aged 10 to 30 with ankylosing spondylitis or in good health (not recorded which). Source material: blood, either unsorted or a sorted T cell fraction (not recorded which). The V gene is TRBV4-3, the J gene TRBJ1-4; TRBD1 might be the D (5 bases). CDR3 in amino acids: CASSQDRATNEKLFF. CDR3 DNA sequence: TGCGCCAGCAGCCAAGACAGGGCAACTAATGAAAAACTGTTTTTT.